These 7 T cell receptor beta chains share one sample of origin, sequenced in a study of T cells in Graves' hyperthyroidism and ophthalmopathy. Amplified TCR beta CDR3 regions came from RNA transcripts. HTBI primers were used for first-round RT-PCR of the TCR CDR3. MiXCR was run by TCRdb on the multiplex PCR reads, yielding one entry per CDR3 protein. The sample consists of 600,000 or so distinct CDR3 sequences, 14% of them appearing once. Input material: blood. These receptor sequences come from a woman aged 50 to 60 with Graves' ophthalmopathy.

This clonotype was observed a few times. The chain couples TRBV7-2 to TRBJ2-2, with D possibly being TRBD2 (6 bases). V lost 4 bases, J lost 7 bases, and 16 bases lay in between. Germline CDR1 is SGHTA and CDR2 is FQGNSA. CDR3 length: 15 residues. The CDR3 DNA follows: TGTGCCAGCAGCTCGCGGGGAACGATTGGCGGGGAGCTGTTTTTT. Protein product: CASSSRGTIGGELFF.

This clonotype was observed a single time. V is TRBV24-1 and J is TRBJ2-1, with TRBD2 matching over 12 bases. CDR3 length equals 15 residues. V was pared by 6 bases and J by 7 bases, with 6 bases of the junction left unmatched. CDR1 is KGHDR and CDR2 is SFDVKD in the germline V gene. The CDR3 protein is CATSPLAGGLNEQFF. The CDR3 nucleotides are TGTGCCACCAGTCCCCTAGCGGGAGGGCTAAATGAGCAGTTCTTC.

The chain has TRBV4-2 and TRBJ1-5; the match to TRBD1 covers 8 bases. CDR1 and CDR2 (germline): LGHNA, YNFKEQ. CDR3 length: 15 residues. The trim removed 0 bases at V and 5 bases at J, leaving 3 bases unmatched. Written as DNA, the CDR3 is TGTGCCAGCAGCCAAGATCCGACAGGGGATCAGCCCCAGCATTTT. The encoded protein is CASSQDPTGDQPQHF.

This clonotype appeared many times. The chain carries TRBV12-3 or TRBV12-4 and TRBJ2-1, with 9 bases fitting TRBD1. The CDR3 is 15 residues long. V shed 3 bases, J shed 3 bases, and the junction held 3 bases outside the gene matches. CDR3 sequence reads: CASSLETGGYNEQFF. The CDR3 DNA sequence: TGTGCCAGCAGTTTGGAGACAGGGGGCTACAATGAGCAGTTCTTC.

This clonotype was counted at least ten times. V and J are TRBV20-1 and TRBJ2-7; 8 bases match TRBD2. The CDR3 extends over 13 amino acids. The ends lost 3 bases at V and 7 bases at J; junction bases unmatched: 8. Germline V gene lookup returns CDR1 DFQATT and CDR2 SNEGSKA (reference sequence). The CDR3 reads CSASLAGPQEQYF. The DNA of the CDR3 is TGCAGTGCTAGTTTAGCGGGACCGCAAGAGCAGTACTTC.

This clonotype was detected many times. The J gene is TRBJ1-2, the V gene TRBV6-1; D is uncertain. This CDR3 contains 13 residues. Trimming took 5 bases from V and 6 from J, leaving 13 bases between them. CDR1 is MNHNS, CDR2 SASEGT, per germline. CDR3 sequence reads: CASSQKLGNGYTF. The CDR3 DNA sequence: TGTGCCAGCAGTCAAAAACTGGGGAATGGCTACACCTTC.

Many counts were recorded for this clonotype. The CDR3 DNA is TGTGCCAGCAGTTATGGGGTTTATGAGCAGTTCTTC. Residues: CASSYGVYEQFF. The chain joins TRBV6-2 or TRBV6-3 to TRBJ2-1; D not resolved. CDR3 size: 12 residues. CDR1 and CDR2 from the germline V gene are MNHEY and SVGEGT. Trimming took off 3 bases at V and 8 bases at J, with 8 bases between the two ends.